The entry that follows covers one T cell receptor (beta chain) sequence. The antigen is unknown. This entry is derived from a study of response to subunit inactivated influenza vaccine. Findings and caveats of the study: The authors proposed limited new T cell recruitment per seasonal influenza vaccination.

The CDR3 extends over 18 amino acids. V lost 0 bases to trimming and J lost 0 bases; unmatched junction nucleotides: 5. Germline CDR1 is MNHEY and CDR2 is SVGEGT. Each CDR3 protein is one row after TCRdb ran MiXCR on the RT-PCR reads. Of about 540,000 distinct CDR3 sequences listed, roughly 23% are singletons. These data were also filed under a second study, of T cells expressing NK-cell markers. That study reports: The authors generated TCR beta cDNA through 5'RACE template switching with UMIs. In a group of about 6 donors, dominant NKG2C+ clonotypes represented about 1.0-7.0% of CD8+ T cells. Also leading the CD3+CD56-NKG2C+ fraction in a few donors were these clonotypes. Whether the expanded NKG2C+ T cell clones recognized HCMV remained unclear.

This chain uses TRBV6-2 or TRBV6-3 with TRBJ2-1; 10 nucleotides line up with TRBD2. The sequences come from CD4+ T cells sorted from PBMCs, collected 11 to 12 days after vaccination. The sequence derives from a man aged 45-65 years who received an inactivated influenza vaccine. In DNA form, the CDR3 reads TGTGCCAGCAGTTACTCGACTAGCGGGCTACACTCCTACAATGAGCAGTTCTTC. Translating it yields CASSYSTSGLHSYNEQFF.